This T cell receptor (beta chain) originates from a study of T cell responses to AZD1222 COVID-19 vaccine. The study's findings and limits: With dominance at 160-218 and 743-854, vaccine-associated CD4 TCRs spanned spike. Spike-specific TCR breadth rose after two AZD1222 doses, and depth rose as well. Scientists sampled the repertoires only once the peak T cell response had passed. Donor demographics were predominantly white British with a female majority; clonal diversity may be underestimated.

CDR1 LNHDA and CDR2 SQIVND come from the germline V gene (reference sequence). The CDR3 sequence is 14 residues long. V was trimmed by 2 bases and J by 5 bases, leaving 13 bases between them. Assay used: immunoSEQ multiplex PCR; TCRdb lists only in-frame clones, some missing. This table holds roughly 200,000 clones, approximately 89% found once. Note on this clone: The antigen is unknown.

This clonotype was obtained from an adult who received the AZD1222 COVID-19 vaccine. V and J are TRBV19 and TRBJ2-7; D unclear. The sample was peripheral blood, taken 28 days after the second AZD1222 dose. In DNA form, the CDR3 reads TGTGCCAGTAGTATAAAGGGAAACCGAGACGAGCAGTACTTC. Its translation is CASSIKGNRDEQYF.